What follows are 27 T cell receptor beta chains derived from one specimen sequenced in a study of T cells in Graves' hyperthyroidism and ophthalmopathy. What was amplified from RNA transcripts were TCR beta CDR3 regions. Initially, a first-round RT-PCR of the TCR CDR3 employed the HTBI primer set. From the multiplex PCR reads, TCRdb called clonotypes with MiXCR, one entry per CDR3 protein. The repertoire includes 400,000 to 500,000 distinct CDR3 sequences, approximately 14% of them detected once, and roughly 17% sits in the top ten. The sequencing sample was made of blood. The origin of the receptors is a woman aged 18-29 years with Graves' hyperthyroidism.

This clonotype came up many times. CDR3 bases: TGTGCCAGTAGTGTAGCGAGAAACACCATATATTTT. Its translation: CASSVARNTIYF. V usage is TRBV19 and J usage is TRBJ1-3; D remains ambiguous. V lost 5 bases and J 5 bases, leaving 7 bases between the germline ends. Germline CDR1 is LNHDA and CDR2 is SQIVND (reference sequence). The CDR3 totals 12 residues.

The rearrangement uses TRBV20-1 and TRBJ2-2, with 7 positions matching TRBD2. The germline CDR1 and CDR2 sequences are DFQATT and SNEGSKA (reference sequence). This CDR3 is built from 15 residues. The ends lost 2 bases at V and 4 bases at J; junction bases unmatched: 7. CDR3 sequence reads: CSARKGGPFTGELFF. For the CDR3, the DNA is TGCAGTGCTAGAAAGGGAGGGCCTTTCACCGGGGAGCTGTTTTTT.

The rearrangement joins TRBV10-3 to TRBJ2-7; D possibly corresponds to TRBD2 (5 bases). This CDR3 spans 13 amino acids. In germline, CDR1 is ENHRY, CDR2 SYGVKD. Trimming left V 3 bases short and J 0 bases short, with 6 bases between. In DNA, the CDR3 is TGTGCCATCAGTGATGGGAGCTCCTACGAGCAGTACGTC. Protein product: CAISDGSSYEQYV.

V is TRBV30 and J is TRBJ2-1; 15 bases are a match to TRBD2. This CDR3 spans 14 amino acids. Germline assignment: CDR1 GTSNPN and CDR2 SVGIG (reference sequence). V shed 6 bases and J 7 bases; nucleotides not matched to a gene: 4. The CDR3 DNA reads TGTGCCTGCCACGGGACTAGCGGGAGGAATGAGCAGTTCTTC. The encoded protein is CACHGTSGRNEQFF.

This clonotype was observed a few times. This sequence joins TRBV18 and TRBJ2-1; 10 nucleotides match TRBD1. This CDR3 has 16 residues. Germline V gene data show CDR1 as KGHSH and CDR2 as LQKENI. V lost 2 bases and J lost 7; bases outside the gene matches: 8. The chain's CDR3 is CASSPTGTGVLNEQFF. The CDR3 DNA is TGTGCCAGCTCACCAACCGGGACAGGGGTACTGAATGAGCAGTTCTTC.

This CDR3 reads CASSIDWLAGSGYTF. CDR3 sequence (DNA): TGTGCCAGTAGTATAGATTGGCTGGCGGGGAGTGGCTACACCTTC. This chain joins TRBV19 and TRBJ1-2; D gene ambiguous. V gave up 0 bases and J gave up 7 bases, with 15 bases separating them. The CDR3 is 15 residues long. Germline CDR1 LNHDA, CDR2 SQIVND (reference sequence).

In its sample, this clonotype was seen many times. The chain employs TRBV27 and TRBJ2-2; 7 bases agree with TRBD2. This CDR3 is built from 16 residues. Germline CDR1 and CDR2: MNHEY and SMNVEV (reference sequence). The V gene end was trimmed by 3 bases and the J gene end by 2 bases; junction bases not matched to a gene: 6. The CDR3: CASSFLAGVNTGELFF. CDR3 sequence (DNA): TGTGCCAGCAGTTTCCTGGCGGGAGTCAACACCGGGGAGCTGTTTTTT.

The sample holds many counts of this clonotype. This chain joins TRBV10-3 and TRBJ2-3; tentatively, D is TRBD2 (5 bases). The CDR3 length is 11 residues. Germline CDR1 reads ENHRY; CDR2 reads SYGVKD. The V gene lost 9 bases and the J gene lost 5 bases, with 9 bases spanning the gap. This chain's CDR3 is CAIIRGDTQYF. CDR3 DNA: TGTGCCATTATCCGGGGAGATACGCAGTATTTT.

This clonotype was detected ten times or more. V gene TRBV7-8 combines with J gene TRBJ1-2; unclear D gene. The V and J ends lost 1 base and 4 bases respectively, with 7 bases between them. Germline CDR1 is SGHVS and CDR2 is FQNEAQ. This CDR3 region has 13 residues. The CDR3 region is CASSLGLGYGYTF. DNA of the CDR3: TGTGCCAGCAGCTTAGGGTTAGGCTATGGCTACACCTTC.

This clonotype was detected ten times or more. The chain joins TRBV6-1 to TRBJ1-5; D unresolved. Germline V gene sequence: CDR1 MNHNS, CDR2 SASEGT. V was cut by 3 bases and J by 0 bases, with 9 bases left in between. The length of the CDR3 is 15 residues. The CDR3: CASSDEWVSNQPQHF. DNA for the CDR3: TGTGCCAGCAGTGACGAGTGGGTTAGCAATCAGCCCCAGCATTTT.

This clonotype was seen many times. This rearrangement joins TRBV7-9 to TRBJ2-7, with 7 bases aligning to TRBD2. The junction had 3 bases not matched to a gene; V was cut back by 1 base and J by 3 bases. Germline CDR1 and CDR2: SEHNR and FQNEAQ (reference sequence). There are 14 residues in the CDR3. The CDR3 loop is CASSLVGGGYEQYV. In DNA form, the CDR3 reads TGTGCCAGCAGCTTAGTTGGCGGGGGCTACGAGCAGTACGTC.

This clonotype has a handful of counts. The chain has TRBV29-1 and TRBJ1-2; 7 bases fit TRBD1. Germline trimming cut 4 bases from V and 6 bases from J; bases unmatched to any gene: 5. CDR1 SQVTM and CDR2 ANQGSEA come from the germline V gene. The CDR3 is 12 amino acids. This chain's CDR3 is CSVGDRDHGYTF. The CDR3 nucleotides read TGCAGCGTTGGTGACAGGGACCATGGCTACACCTTC.

This clonotype was recorded at least ten times. The chain joins TRBV3-1 to TRBJ2-3; D is ambiguous. CDR1 and CDR2 (germline): LGHDT, YNNKEL (reference sequence). V was clipped by 1 base and J by 11 bases, with 13 bases between them. The CDR3 has 13 amino acids. The CDR3 sequence is CASSQASTVMQYF. The CDR3 DNA is TGTGCCAGCAGCCAAGCGTCCACGGTGATGCAGTATTTT.

As for this clonotype: Given a much more abundant clone one base away, this may be a read error. This rearrangement joins TRBV19 to TRBJ1-5, with D uncertain. CDR3 length: 15 amino acids. Germline CDR1 is LNHDA and CDR2 is SQIVND (reference sequence). The CDR3 DNA is TGTGCCGGTAGTATAGCCGAAGGTTTTAATCAGCCCCAGCATTTT. It translates to CAGSIAEGFNQPQHF.

The rearrangement uses TRBV6-1 and TRBJ2-6; 9 bases map to TRBD1. The germline gives CDR1 MNHNS, CDR2 SASEGT. Losses at the gene ends were 7 bases for V and 0 bases for J; bases not matched to a gene: 7. The CDR3 loop spans 17 amino acids. This CDR3 reads CASTLSTGGSGANVLTF. CDR3 in DNA: TGTGCCAGCACCCTTTCGACAGGGGGCTCTGGGGCCAACGTCCTGACTTTC.

V and J are TRBV11-1 and TRBJ2-1, with unresolved D. Germline loops: CDR1 SGHAT, CDR2 FQDESV (reference sequence). Trimming took off 5 bases at V and 0 bases at J, with 14 bases between the two ends. CDR3 length: 16 residues. The CDR3 sequence: CASSPGRRSSYNEQFF. For the CDR3, the DNA is TGTGCCAGCAGCCCCGGACGCCGAAGCTCCTACAATGAGCAGTTCTTC.

This clonotype has a count of ten or more. This chain links TRBV6-5 with TRBJ2-3; the match to TRBD2 covers 7 bases. This CDR3 contains 16 residues. Germline V gene data show CDR1 as MNHEY and CDR2 as SVGAGI. The J segment lost 3 bases and the V segment lost 2 bases, leaving 8 bases of the junction unmatched. In DNA form, the CDR3 reads TGTGCCAGCAGTTACGGGGCGGGAGCGGGAACAGATACGCAGTATTTT. Protein product: CASSYGAGAGTDTQYF.

This clonotype was observed many times. This chain connects TRBV7-6 to TRBJ2-7; D may be TRBD2 (5 bases). V gave up 5 bases and J gave up 4 bases, with 15 bases separating them. The CDR3 runs to 14 residues. The germline V gene encodes CDR1 SGHVS and CDR2 FNYEAQ. CDR3 residues: CASSPPGSGYEQYF. The DNA of the CDR3 is TGTGCCAGCAGCCCACCGGGGAGTGGGTACGAGCAGTACTTC.

Points on this clonotype: This clone may be a read error of a much larger clone one base away. V and J are TRBV16 and TRBJ2-7; the D call may be TRBD1 or TRBD2 (6 bases each). The V gene's germline CDR1 is KGHSY and CDR2 FQNENV. The CDR3 runs to 15 residues. V was pared by 8 bases and J by 0 bases, with 17 bases between. CDR3 protein: CASGRGRVTSYEQYF. As DNA, the CDR3 is TGTGCCAGCGGCCGGGGGCGGGTGACCTCCTACGAGCAGTACTTC.

The J gene is TRBJ1-4, the V gene TRBV6-1; no definite D call. The germline CDR1 and CDR2 sequences are MNHNS and SASEGT. Trimming took 9 bases from V and 6 from J, leaving 11 bases between them. The CDR3 has 12 amino acids. The CDR3 coding sequence is TGTGCCAGTGGCGGGCTTTATGAAAAACTGTTTTTT. Amino acids: CASGGLYEKLFF.

This clonotype appeared many times. The chain links TRBV2 to TRBJ1-5, with 9 bases aligning to TRBD1. Germline V CDR1 and CDR2: SNHLY, FYNNEI. V gave up 1 base and J gave up 3 bases; unmatched junction bases: 13. This CDR3 has 19 residues. CDR3 DNA sequence: TGTGCCAGCAGTGAAGAGTCGGACAGGGGCCGGGAATTCAATCAGCCCCAGCATTTT. This encodes CASSEESDRGREFNQPQHF.

This clonotype was picked up many times. J is TRBJ2-7 and V is TRBV20-1; 11 bases align to TRBD2. The CDR3 loop spans 16 amino acids. Germline V gene lookup returns CDR1 DFQATT and CDR2 SNEGSKA (reference sequence). With 0 bases clipped from V and 2 bases from J, the junction kept 6 bases outside the gene matches. The CDR3 protein is CSARERIAGGPYEQYF. Written as DNA, the CDR3 is TGCAGTGCTAGAGAGCGAATAGCGGGAGGGCCCTACGAGCAGTACTTC.

By frequency in the sample, this clonotype is medium-sized. The gene calls are TRBV5-1 and TRBJ2-3; D remains ambiguous. This CDR3 has 12 residues. V was cut by 4 bases and J by 6 bases, with 9 bases left in between. Per germline, CDR1 SGHRS and CDR2 YFSETQ. In DNA, the CDR3 is TGCGCCAGCAGCCGTGCTTCGGATACGCAGTATTTT. Translated: CASSRASDTQYF. The full variable domain, completed using reference TRBV5-1 and TRBJ2-3, is KAGVTQTPRYLIKTRGQQVTLSCSPISGHRSVSWYQQTPGQGLQFLFEYFSETQRNKGNFPGRFSGRQFSNSRSEMNVSTLELGDSALYLCASSRASDTQYFGPGTRLTVL.

This clonotype was seen many times. CDR3 amino acids: CASSLGHRTDTQYF. The CDR3 DNA reads TGTGCCAGCAGCTTAGGACACCGCACAGATACGCAGTATTTT. The chain links TRBV7-9 to TRBJ2-3, with D unresolved. From germline, CDR1 is SEHNR and CDR2 FQNEAQ (reference sequence). This CDR3 spans 14 amino acids. V was shortened by 1 base and J by 1 base, with 6 bases between the two germline ends.

Notes on this clonotype: A clone one base away is much larger, so this may be a read error. This rearrangement joins TRBV6-1 to TRBJ2-5, with D perhaps matching TRBD2 (6 bases). V lost 3 bases and J 4 bases, leaving 12 bases between the germline ends. Germline-derived CDR1 and CDR2 are MNHNS and SASEGT. This CDR3 is 14 amino acids long. In DNA, the CDR3 is TGTGCCAGCAGTGACGCTAGCGCTGGAGAGACCCAGTACTTC. Encoded protein: CASSDASAGETQYF.

The table lists this clonotype with many counts. CDR3 in DNA: TGCAGTGCTAGTGGGCTCAGGGGGGTGGCTAGCGGGGGTCAGGATGAGCAGTTCTTC. This codes for CSASGLRGVASGGQDEQFF. The chain employs TRBV20-1 and TRBJ2-1, with 10 bases that match TRBD2. V lost 3 bases and J lost 8; bases outside the gene matches: 22. This CDR3 spans 19 amino acids. Germline loops: CDR1 DFQATT, CDR2 SNEGSKA (reference sequence).

In its sample, this clonotype was seen many times. The chain is built from TRBV3-1 and TRBJ1-4; D unresolved. The germline V and J ends were trimmed by 0 bases and 0 bases, with 8 bases remaining between them. The length of the CDR3 is 16 residues. The V gene's germline CDR1 is LGHDT and CDR2 YNNKEL (reference sequence). The CDR3 sequence: CASSQDVVATNEKLFF. The CDR3 nucleotides are TGTGCCAGCAGCCAAGACGTGGTGGCAACTAATGAAAAACTGTTTTTT.